This T cell receptor (beta chain) appears in the sequencing data of a study of T cell responses to AZD1222 COVID-19 vaccine. As for the study in general: Timing groups of about 4 and about 12 weeks for second doses were pooled. Whole-study findings and limits: Seropositive at baseline were only six AZD1222 recipients.

The trim removed 5 bases at V and 7 bases at J, leaving 5 bases unmatched. The germline CDR1 and CDR2 sequences are SEHNR and FQNEAQ (reference sequence). This CDR3 spans 13 amino acids. Method: immunoSEQ multiplex PCR; TCRdb's copy keeps in-frame clones and lacks some. Here the sample spans tens of thousands of clones, 90% being singletons. Worth noting for this clone: Its antigen is unknown.

The sequencing used peripheral blood, collected on day 0 of AZD1222 vaccination. The chain joins TRBV7-9 to TRBJ2-1; 7 bases are a match to TRBD1. The sequence was obtained from an adult in good health. The CDR3 reads CASSLMTGNEQFF. The CDR3 DNA is TGTGCCAGCAGCCTAATGACAGGGAATGAGCAGTTCTTC.